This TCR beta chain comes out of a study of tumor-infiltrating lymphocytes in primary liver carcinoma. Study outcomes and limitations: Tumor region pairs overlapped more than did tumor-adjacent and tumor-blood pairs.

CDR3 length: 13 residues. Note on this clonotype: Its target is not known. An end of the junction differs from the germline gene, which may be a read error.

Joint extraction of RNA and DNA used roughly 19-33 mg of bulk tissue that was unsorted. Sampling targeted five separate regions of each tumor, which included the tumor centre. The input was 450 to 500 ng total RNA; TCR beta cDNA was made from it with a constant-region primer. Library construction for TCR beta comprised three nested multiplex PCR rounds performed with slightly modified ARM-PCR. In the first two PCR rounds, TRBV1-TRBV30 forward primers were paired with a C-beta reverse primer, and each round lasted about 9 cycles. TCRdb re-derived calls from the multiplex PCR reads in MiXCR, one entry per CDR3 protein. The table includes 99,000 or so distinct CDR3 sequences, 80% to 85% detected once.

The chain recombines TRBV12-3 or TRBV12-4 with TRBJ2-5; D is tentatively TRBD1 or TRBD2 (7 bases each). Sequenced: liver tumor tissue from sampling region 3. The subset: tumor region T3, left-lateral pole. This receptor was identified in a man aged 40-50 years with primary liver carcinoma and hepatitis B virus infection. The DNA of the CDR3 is TGTCCCAGCAGTCGAAGCGGGACAGAGACTCAGTACTTC. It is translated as CPSSRSGTETQYF.